This T cell receptor beta chain was observed in a study of blood T cell repertoires in COVID-19. This table comes from immunoSEQ multiplex PCR, and its TCRdb copy is limited to in-frame clones, with some not included. Found here are 76,000 or so clones, around 85% of them singletons; the top ten hold approximately 17%. Germline-derived CDR1 and CDR2 are SNHLY and FYNNEI. With 7 bases removed from V and 8 bases from J, the gap between germline ends came to 17 bases. This CDR3 spans 14 amino acids. The sample holds one count of this clone. The sequence was collected from an elderly man in a cohort sampled during active COVID-19. The J gene is TRBJ1-4, the V gene TRBV2; tentatively, D is TRBD1 (6 bases). The source material was peripheral blood. The CDR3 sequence is CASNGGRGEEKLFF. DNA of the CDR3: TGTGCCAGCAATGGGGGCAGGGGAGAAGAAAAACTGTTTTTT.